Below, 31 T cell receptor beta chains from the same sample are listed, as sequenced in a study of control samples from healthy donors and cancer patients (dated by TCRdb to 2020 to 2021). The method behind the library was the immunoSEQ multiplex PCR assay. Drawn from immuneACCESS, this table holds only the in-frame rearrangements with V and J called that TCRdb kept. Clones are partly lost; checked studies trace under half to an unresolved V gene and leave the rest unexplained. Within this sample are approximately 170,000 clones, with over 85% of them counted one time only. The ten most abundant clones make up approximately 1.5% of the sample. Sequenced input: blood. These receptors all come from a man aged 25 to 40 in good health.

This chain links TRBV9 with TRBJ2-2, with 7 bases aligning to TRBD2. V was pared by 2 bases and J by 2 bases, with 6 bases of the junction left unmatched. CDR1 and CDR2 (germline): SGDLS, YYNGEE. The CDR3 covers 16 residues. The CDR3: CASSVGGIRNTGELFF. CDR3 coding DNA: TGTGCCAGCAGCGTCGGGGGGATTAGAAACACCGGGGAGCTGTTTTTT.

This clone came up a few times. This rearrangement joins TRBV5-1 to TRBJ2-6; 9 nucleotides align to TRBD1. V lost 4 bases to trimming and J lost 0 bases; unmatched junction nucleotides: 17. The germline CDR1 and CDR2 sequences are SGHRS and YFSETQ. There are 21 residues in the CDR3. CDR3 in amino acids: CASSNSLNRDRAPSGANVLTF. CDR3 DNA sequence: TGCGCCAGCAGCAACAGTCTTAACCGGGACAGGGCCCCCTCTGGGGCCAACGTCCTGACTTTC.

The gene calls are TRBV11-2 and TRBJ2-5, with 9 positions matching TRBD2. This CDR3 has 19 residues. The junction had 14 bases not matched to a gene; V was cut back by 1 base and J by 2 bases. Germline CDR1 SGHAT, CDR2 FQNNGV. CDR3 loop: CASSLGALAGPRGQETQYF. The CDR3 DNA sequence: TGTGCCAGCAGCTTAGGGGCGCTAGCGGGGCCGAGAGGGCAAGAGACCCAGTACTTC.

The rearrangement links TRBV5-1 to TRBJ1-5; no definite D call. The germline gives CDR1 SGHRS, CDR2 YFSETQ. The CDR3 spans 14 residues. V was clipped by 0 bases and J by 3 bases, with 7 bases between them. This CDR3 is CASSLGGDNQPQHF. The CDR3 DNA reads TGCGCCAGCAGCTTGGGTGGAGACAATCAGCCCCAGCATTTT. The full variable domain, in which reference TRBV5-1 and TRBJ1-5 provide the parts outside the CDR3, is KAGVTQTPRYLIKTRGQQVTLSCSPISGHRSVSWYQQTPGQGLQFLFEYFSETQRNKGNFPGRFSGRQFSNSRSEMNVSTLELGDSALYLCASSLGGDNQPQHFGDGTRLSIL.

This chain links TRBV5-6 with TRBJ1-4; 7 bases align to TRBD1. Germline CDR1 and CDR2: SGHDT and YYEEEE. The CDR3 contains 16 residues. The V and J ends lost 4 bases and 8 bases, in that order; junction bases with no gene match: 14. CDR3 coding DNA: TGTGCCAGCAGCGCGGGACAGACCTCAGTATGGGAAAAACTGTTTTTT. This translates into CASSAGQTSVWEKLFF.

This chain connects TRBV6-1 to TRBJ1-5; D is unclear. The CDR3 is 12 amino acids. V lost 2 bases and J lost 12, with 11 bases in between. The germline V gene has CDR1 MNHNS and CDR2 SASEGT. CDR3: CASSEREESQHF. DNA for the CDR3: TGTGCCAGCAGTGAAAGGGAAGAGAGCCAGCATTTT.

This chain joins TRBV11-2 and TRBJ2-1; 12 bases are a match to TRBD2. Unmatched junction bases numbered 9, after V lost 4 bases and J lost 5 bases. The CDR3 covers 17 residues. The germline gives CDR1 SGHAT, CDR2 FQNNGV. The CDR3 bases are TGTGCCAGCAGCTCCTACCTACTAGCGGGGGGAAACAATGAGCAGTTCTTC. Protein sequence: CASSSYLLAGGNNEQFF.

The chain joins TRBV25-1 to TRBJ1-5, with D tentatively TRBD1 (5 bases). The V gene lost 6 bases and the J gene lost 4 bases, with 16 bases spanning the gap. This CDR3 spans 15 amino acids. CDR1 and CDR2 from the germline V gene are MGHDK and SYGVNS. The CDR3, as DNA: TGTGCCAGCAGCCCAGCGGGACGGTTTAATCAGCCCCAGCATTTT. It specifies CASSPAGRFNQPQHF.

V usage is TRBV10-3 and J usage is TRBJ2-7; D remains ambiguous. V lost 0 bases to trimming and J lost 3 bases, with 6 bases between them. Germline CDR1 ENHRY, CDR2 SYGVKD. The CDR3 spans 13 residues. The CDR3 reads CAISESQSYEQYF. CDR3 sequence (DNA): TGTGCCATCAGTGAGTCACAGAGCTACGAGCAGTACTTC.

The V call is TRBV5-1, the J call TRBJ1-5; unclear D gene. Germline values: CDR1 SGHRS, CDR2 YFSETQ. This CDR3 is built from 13 residues. Trimming removed 2 bases from V and 4 bases from J, with 7 bases in between. The CDR3 reads CASSFGGNQPQHF. The CDR3 DNA follows: TGCGCCAGCAGCTTCGGAGGAAATCAGCCCCAGCATTTT.

The chain is built from TRBV30 and TRBJ2-1; D call uncertain. Trimming stripped 0 bases from V and 0 bases from J, with 15 bases between. This CDR3 contains 17 residues. Per the germline V gene, CDR1 is GTSNPN and CDR2 is SVGIG (reference sequence). The CDR3 region has the DNA TGTGCCTGGAGTGTAGATGGTTTGGCCGGCTCCTACAATGAGCAGTTCTTC. It encodes CAWSVDGLAGSYNEQFF. Full variable domain (outside the CDR3, taken from reference TRBV30 and TRBJ2-1): SQTIHQWPATLVQPVGSPLSLECTVEGTSNPNLYWYRQAAGRGLQLLFYSVGIGQISSEVPQNLSASRPQDRQFILSSKKLLLSDSGFYLCAWSVDGLAGSYNEQFFGPGTRLTVL.

The CDR3 here is CAISEPSGRLILTDTQYF. The CDR3 region has the DNA TGTGCCATCAGTGAGCCTAGCGGGAGGCTCATCTTAACAGATACGCAGTATTTT. The J gene is TRBJ2-3, the V gene TRBV10-3, with TRBD2 matching 11 bases. The ends lost 2 bases at V and 3 bases at J; junction bases unmatched: 10. Germline V gives CDR1 ENHRY, CDR2 SYGVKD. The CDR3 totals 18 residues.

The genes are TRBV2 and TRBJ1-5, with TRBD1 as a possible D gene (5 bases). V lost 6 bases to trimming and J lost 5 bases, with 8 bases between them. This CDR3 spans 12 amino acids. Looked up from germline, CDR1 is SNHLY and CDR2 is FYNNEI. The CDR3 loop is CASRTEYQPQHF. The CDR3, as DNA: TGTGCCAGCAGGACAGAGTATCAGCCCCAGCATTTT.

The rearrangement joins TRBV10-3 to TRBJ1-3; D is ambiguous. The germline V gene encodes CDR1 ENHRY and CDR2 SYGVKD. This CDR3 comprises 16 residues. V lost 0 bases, J lost 3 bases, and 12 bases lay in between. CDR3 nucleotide sequence: TGTGCCATCAGTGAGTCGGACCCTCAGAATGGAAACACCATATATTTT. Protein: CAISESDPQNGNTIYF.

The gene calls are TRBV2 and TRBJ2-1, with D possibly matching TRBD1 (5 bases). V was pared by 4 bases and J by 5 bases, with 15 bases between. This CDR3 has 15 amino acids. Per germline, CDR1 SNHLY and CDR2 FYNNEI. In DNA, the CDR3 is TGTGCCAGCAGTGTACGGCAGGGAATCGACAATGAGCAGTTCTTC. Amino acids: CASSVRQGIDNEQFF.

The rearrangement joins TRBV5-1 to TRBJ2-5; TRBD2 might be the D (6 bases). This CDR3 comprises 17 residues. V shed 1 base and J shed 0 bases, with 16 bases lying between them. Germline V gives CDR1 SGHRS, CDR2 YFSETQ. The CDR3, as DNA: TGCGCCAGCAGCTTGTCGGTAGCGGAGTCTTACCAAGAGACCCAGTACTTC. This translates into CASSLSVAESYQETQYF.

The chain has TRBV7-2 and TRBJ1-2, with a possible D match to TRBD1 (5 bases). Germline-derived CDR1 and CDR2 are SGHTA and FQGNSA. Trimming took off 2 bases at V and 8 bases at J, with 15 bases between the two ends. The CDR3 is 14 residues long. The CDR3 DNA follows: TGTGCCAGCAGCTTACGCCAGGGAACGGGAGGCTACACCTTC. Protein product: CASSLRQGTGGYTF.

In nucleotides, the CDR3 is TGTGCCAGCAGCCCCGGTTTGGAGGGCTACACCTTC. Its translation: CASSPGLEGYTF. The chain joins TRBV6-6 to TRBJ1-2; D gene uncertain. The V gene lost 6 bases and the J gene lost 8 bases, with 13 bases spanning the gap. Looked up from germline, CDR1 is MNHNY and CDR2 is SVGAGI (reference sequence). The CDR3 has 12 residues.

This rearrangement joins TRBV9 to TRBJ2-3; 11 bases are a match to TRBD2. CDR3 length: 18 amino acids. Germline V lookup: CDR1 SGDLS, CDR2 YYNGEE. V dropped 1 base and J dropped 2; count of bases not matched to a gene: 9. The CDR3 spells CASSVYGLAGGFTDTQYF. DNA of the CDR3: TGTGCCAGCAGCGTATATGGGCTAGCGGGGGGCTTCACAGATACGCAGTATTTT. The variable domain in full, completed from reference TRBV9 and TRBJ2-3, reads DSGVTQTPKHLITATGQRVTLRCSPRSGDLSVYWYQQSLDQGLQFLIQYYNGEERAKGNILERFSAQQFPDLHSELNLSSLELGDSALYFCASSVYGLAGGFTDTQYFGPGTRLTVL.

The V call is TRBV7-9, the J call TRBJ2-7; TRBD1 aligns across 8 bases. J was trimmed by 2 bases and V by 4 bases; bases with no gene match: 10. This CDR3 has 16 amino acids. The germline CDR1 and CDR2 sequences are SEHNR and FQNEAQ (reference sequence). CDR3 nucleotides: TGTGCCAGCAGCTCCCTAGGACAGGGAGACGCCTACGAGCAGTACTTC. Protein sequence: CASSSLGQGDAYEQYF.

The CDR3 here is CSVWQGWDNQPQHF. DNA for the CDR3: TGCAGCGTTTGGCAGGGGTGGGACAATCAGCCCCAGCATTTT. This chain connects TRBV29-1 to TRBJ1-5, with TRBD1 as a possible D gene (6 bases). Germline V gene lookup returns CDR1 SQVTM and CDR2 ANQGSEA. The CDR3 is 14 residues long. V gave up 5 bases and J gave up 3 bases, with 14 bases separating them. The full variable domain, rest sourced from reference TRBV29-1 and TRBJ1-5, is SAVISQKPSRDICQRGTSLTIQCQVDSQVTMMFWYRQQPGQSLTLIATANQGSEATYESGFVIDKFPISRPNLTFSTLTVSNMSPEDSSIYLCSVWQGWDNQPQHFGDGTRLSIL.

This chain links TRBV10-3 with TRBJ2-7; 11 bases fit TRBD1. The CDR3 has 13 residues. V gave up 10 bases and J gave up 2 bases; unmatched junction bases: 4. Germline V lookup: CDR1 ENHRY, CDR2 SYGVKD. The DNA for the CDR3 is TGTGCCACCGCGGGACAGGGGGCCTACGAGCAGTACTTC. Translating it yields CATAGQGAYEQYF.

The J gene is TRBJ1-5, the V gene TRBV6-5; 9 bases agree with TRBD1. Looked up from germline, CDR1 is MNHEY and CDR2 is SVGAGI. The V and J ends lost 4 bases and 4 bases, in that order; junction bases with no gene match: 8. The CDR3 covers 16 residues. The CDR3: CASSSRGTGLNQPQHF. CDR3 DNA sequence: TGTGCCAGCAGTTCGCGAGGGACAGGGCTTAATCAGCCCCAGCATTTT.

This chain links TRBV5-1 with TRBJ2-3, with TRBD2 matching 7 bases. This CDR3 contains 15 residues. Germline trimming cut 5 bases from V and 0 bases from J; bases unmatched to any gene: 6. From germline, CDR1 is SGHRS and CDR2 YFSETQ. The CDR3 bases are TGCGCCAGCAGTTCCGGACTAGAGAGCACAGATACGCAGTATTTT. This gives the protein CASSSGLESTDTQYF.

The rearrangement uses TRBV28 and TRBJ1-5; D gene unclear. V dropped 2 bases and J dropped 6 bases, with 8 bases sitting between them. Germline V gives CDR1 MDHEN, CDR2 SYDVKM. This CDR3 comprises 13 residues. The CDR3 nucleotides are TGTGCCAGCAGTTTACCGGGGAGTCAGCCCCAGCATTTT. Residues: CASSLPGSQPQHF.

The chain joins TRBV6-5 to TRBJ1-1; D gene unclear. The CDR3 totals 12 residues. The V gene's germline CDR1 is MNHEY and CDR2 SVGAGI. Between the trimmed V and J ends, which lost 6 bases and 8 bases, there was a span of 13 bases. The CDR3 here is CASRGSSSEAFF. Written as DNA, the CDR3 is TGTGCCAGCAGGGGGAGCAGCTCCGAAGCTTTCTTT.

The genes are TRBV3-1 (or the pseudogene TRBV3-2) and TRBJ2-7; 9 positions agree with TRBD2. Losses at the gene ends were 2 bases for V and 2 bases for J; bases not matched to a gene: 4. Germline V CDR1 and CDR2: LGHDT, YNNKEL (reference sequence). The CDR3 is 15 amino acids. CDR3 DNA sequence: TGTGCCAGCAGCCAAACGCTAGCGGGGACCTACGAGCAGTACTTC. The encoded protein is CASSQTLAGTYEQYF.

The rearrangement uses TRBV7-8 and TRBJ2-1; 7 positions match TRBD2. CDR1 and CDR2 from the germline V gene are SGHVS and FQNEAQ. J lost 14 bases, V lost 5 bases, and 15 bases had no gene match. The CDR3 loop spans 14 amino acids. In DNA form, the CDR3 reads TGTGCCAGCAGCCTGGGGAGGGGAAAAGGTAGAGAGTTCTTC. This translates into CASSLGRGKGREFF.

This clone was detected only a few times. V gene TRBV5-1 combines with J gene TRBJ2-5; 7 bases are a match to TRBD1. V gave up 2 bases and J gave up 3 bases; unmatched junction bases: 4. This CDR3 has 14 residues. The V gene's germline CDR1 is SGHRS and CDR2 YFSETQ. The chain's CDR3 is CASSFYGQEETQYF. The CDR3 DNA follows: TGCGCCAGCAGCTTCTATGGACAGGAAGAGACCCAGTACTTC.

V usage is TRBV29-1 and J usage is TRBJ2-5; TRBD2 might be the D (5 bases). This CDR3 is built from 13 residues. Trimming stripped 4 bases from V and 4 bases from J, with 13 bases between. Germline assignment: CDR1 SQVTM and CDR2 ANQGSEA. The CDR3 region is CSVAGPEGETQYF. CDR3 coding DNA: TGCAGCGTTGCCGGGCCTGAGGGAGAGACCCAGTACTTC.

The chain carries TRBV29-1 and TRBJ2-1, with 10 bases matching TRBD2. Germline loops: CDR1 SQVTM, CDR2 ANQGSEA. V dropped 3 bases and J dropped 7; count of bases not matched to a gene: 12. The CDR3 runs 16 residues. In DNA form, the CDR3 reads TGCAGCGTTGATATGGCTAGCGGGAGCCTGGGGAATGAGCAGTTCTTC. Protein: CSVDMASGSLGNEQFF.